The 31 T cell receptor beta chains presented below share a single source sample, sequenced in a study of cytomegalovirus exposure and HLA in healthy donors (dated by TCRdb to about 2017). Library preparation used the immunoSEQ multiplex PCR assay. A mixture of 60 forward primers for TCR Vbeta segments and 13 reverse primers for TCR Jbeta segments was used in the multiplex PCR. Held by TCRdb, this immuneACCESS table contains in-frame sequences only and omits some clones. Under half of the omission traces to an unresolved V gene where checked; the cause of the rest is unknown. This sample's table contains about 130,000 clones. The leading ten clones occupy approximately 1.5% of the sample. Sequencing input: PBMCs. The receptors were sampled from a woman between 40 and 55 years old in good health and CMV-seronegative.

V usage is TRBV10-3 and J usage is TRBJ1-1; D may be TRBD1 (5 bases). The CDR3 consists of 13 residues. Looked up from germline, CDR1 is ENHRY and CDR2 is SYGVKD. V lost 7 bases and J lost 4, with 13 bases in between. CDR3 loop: CAITVTDSTEAFF. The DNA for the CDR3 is TGTGCCATCACCGTGACTGACAGCACTGAAGCTTTCTTT.

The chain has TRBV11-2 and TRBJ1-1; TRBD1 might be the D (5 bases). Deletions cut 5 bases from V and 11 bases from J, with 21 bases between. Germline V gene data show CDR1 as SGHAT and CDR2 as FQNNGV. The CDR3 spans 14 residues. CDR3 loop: CASSASGVGGTAFF. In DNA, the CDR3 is TGTGCCAGCAGCGCCTCCGGGGTGGGGGGGACGGCTTTCTTT.

This chain's CDR3 is CASSMDRVRSGANVLTF. CDR3 coding DNA: TGTGCCAGTAGTATGGACAGGGTCCGCTCTGGGGCCAACGTCCTGACTTTC. The chain uses TRBV19 and TRBJ2-6; 8 bases agree with TRBD1. V lost 3 bases, J lost 0 bases, and 4 bases stayed unmatched. Germline V lookup: CDR1 LNHDA, CDR2 SQIVND (reference sequence). CDR3 length equals 17 residues. The complete variable domain, with remaining parts taken from reference TRBV19 and TRBJ2-6, reads DGGITQSPKYLFRKEGQNVTLSCEQNLNHDAMYWYRQDPGQGLRLIYYSQIVNDFQKGDIAEGYSVSREKKESFPLTVTSAQKNPTAFYLCASSMDRVRSGANVLTFGAGSRLTVL.

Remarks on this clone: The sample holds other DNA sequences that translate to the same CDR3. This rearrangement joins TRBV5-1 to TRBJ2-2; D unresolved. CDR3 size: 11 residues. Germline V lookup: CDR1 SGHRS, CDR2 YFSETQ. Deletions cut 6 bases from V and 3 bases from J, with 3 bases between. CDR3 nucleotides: TGCGCCAGCACCTACACCGGGGAGCTGTTTTTT. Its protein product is CASTYTGELFF.

The CDR3: CASSTSGGGNYGYTF. The CDR3 nucleotides read TGTGCCAGTAGTACGTCAGGGGGCGGTAACTATGGCTACACCTTC. The rearrangement uses TRBV19 and TRBJ1-2; 8 bases match TRBD1. Trimming at V came to 4 bases and at J to 1 base, leaving 5 bases not matched to a gene. Germline V gene data show CDR1 as LNHDA and CDR2 as SQIVND (reference sequence). The CDR3 contains 15 residues.

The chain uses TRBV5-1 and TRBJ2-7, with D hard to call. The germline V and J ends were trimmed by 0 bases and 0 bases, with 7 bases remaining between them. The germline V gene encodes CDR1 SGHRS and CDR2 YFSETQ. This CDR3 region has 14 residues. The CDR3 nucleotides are TGCGCCAGCAGCTTGGGGGCTCTCTCCTACGAGCAGTACGTC. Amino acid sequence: CASSLGALSYEQYV.

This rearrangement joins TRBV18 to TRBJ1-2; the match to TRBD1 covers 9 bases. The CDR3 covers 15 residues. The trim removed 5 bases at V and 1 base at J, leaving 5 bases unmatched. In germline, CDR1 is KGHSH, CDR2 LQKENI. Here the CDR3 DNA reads TGTGCCAGCTCAGACGGGACAGGGTTTAACTATGGCTACACCTTC. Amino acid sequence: CASSDGTGFNYGYTF. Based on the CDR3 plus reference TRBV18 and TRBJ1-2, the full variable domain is NAGVMQNPRHLVRRRGQEARLRCSPMKGHSHVYWYRQLPEEGLKFMVYLQKENIIDESGMPKERFSAEFPKEGPSILRIQQVVRGDSAAYFCASSDGTGFNYGYTFGSGTRLTVV.

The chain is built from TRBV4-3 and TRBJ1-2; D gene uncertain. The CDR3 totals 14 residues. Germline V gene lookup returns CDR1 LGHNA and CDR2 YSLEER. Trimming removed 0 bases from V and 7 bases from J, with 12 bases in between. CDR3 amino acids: CASSQDGRASGYTF. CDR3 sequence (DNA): TGCGCCAGCAGCCAAGACGGGCGGGCGTCTGGCTACACCTTC.

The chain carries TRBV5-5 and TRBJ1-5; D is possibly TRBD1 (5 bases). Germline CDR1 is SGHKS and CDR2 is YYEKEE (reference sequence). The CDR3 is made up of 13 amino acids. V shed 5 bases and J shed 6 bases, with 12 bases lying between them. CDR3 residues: CASRGDVFQPQHF. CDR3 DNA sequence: TGTGCCAGCAGAGGGGATGTCTTTCAGCCCCAGCATTTT.

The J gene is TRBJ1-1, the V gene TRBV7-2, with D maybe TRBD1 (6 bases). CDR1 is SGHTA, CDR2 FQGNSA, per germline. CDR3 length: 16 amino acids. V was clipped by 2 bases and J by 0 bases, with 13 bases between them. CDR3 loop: CASSLTYQGMNTEAFF. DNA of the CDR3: TGTGCCAGCAGCTTAACCTACCAGGGGATGAACACTGAAGCTTTCTTT.

The DNA for the CDR3 is TGTGCCTCTGGGACTAGTAAATACGAGCAGTACGTC. Its translation is CASGTSKYEQYV. V gene TRBV10-3 combines with J gene TRBJ2-7; 8 bases are a match to TRBD2. The CDR3 contains 12 residues. CDR1 and CDR2 (germline): ENHRY, SYGVKD. With 11 bases clipped from V and 4 bases from J, the junction kept 7 bases outside the gene matches.

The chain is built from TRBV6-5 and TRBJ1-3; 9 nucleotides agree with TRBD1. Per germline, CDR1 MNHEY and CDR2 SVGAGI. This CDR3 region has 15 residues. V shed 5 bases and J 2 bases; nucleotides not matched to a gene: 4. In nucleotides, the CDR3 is TGTGCCAGCAGTAGCCGGGACAGGGCTGGAAACACCATATATTTT. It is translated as CASSSRDRAGNTIYF.

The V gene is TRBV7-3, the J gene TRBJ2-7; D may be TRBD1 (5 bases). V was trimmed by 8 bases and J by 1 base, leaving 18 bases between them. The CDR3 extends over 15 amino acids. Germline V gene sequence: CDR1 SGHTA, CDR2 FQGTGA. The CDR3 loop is CASLKGIPHSYEQYF. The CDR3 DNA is TGTGCCAGCCTAAAGGGGATCCCCCATTCCTACGAGCAGTACTTC.

CDR3 region: CASTPDRGYEKLFF. The CDR3, as DNA: TGTGCCAGCACCCCGGACAGGGGGTATGAAAAACTGTTTTTT. The rearrangement links TRBV7-2 to TRBJ1-4; 10 bases are a match to TRBD1. The CDR3 spans 14 residues. The germline CDR1 and CDR2 sequences are SGHTA and FQGNSA. Trimming cost V 7 bases and J 6 bases; bases outside gene matches: 5.

CDR3 region: CASSAGTSLNEQFF. The CDR3 DNA reads as TGTGCCAGCAGCGCCGGGACTAGTCTCAATGAGCAGTTCTTC. The chain has TRBV9 and TRBJ2-1; TRBD2 aligns across 8 bases. J was trimmed by 6 bases and V by 3 bases; bases with no gene match: 5. Looked up from germline, CDR1 is SGDLS and CDR2 is YYNGEE. This CDR3 region has 14 residues.

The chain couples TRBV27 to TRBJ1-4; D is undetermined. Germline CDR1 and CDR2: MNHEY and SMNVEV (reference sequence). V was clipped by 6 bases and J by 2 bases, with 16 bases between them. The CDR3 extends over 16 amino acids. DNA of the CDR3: TGTGCCAGCAGGCACCTCAACGGGTTCACTAATGAAAAACTGTTTTTT. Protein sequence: CASRHLNGFTNEKLFF.

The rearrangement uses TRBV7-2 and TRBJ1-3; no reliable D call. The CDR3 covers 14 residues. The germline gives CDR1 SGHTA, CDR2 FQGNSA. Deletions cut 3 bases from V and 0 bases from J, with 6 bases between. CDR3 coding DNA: TGTGCCAGCAGCTTTCTTCCCTCTGGAAACACCATATATTTT. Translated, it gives CASSFLPSGNTIYF.

The DNA for the CDR3 is TGCGCCAGCAGCCAAGAGGAGGGCAGAGCATCTTTCGAGACCCAGTACTTC. This sequence encodes CASSQEEGRASFETQYF. The chain joins TRBV4-1 to TRBJ2-5, with TRBD2 as a possible D gene (6 bases). The CDR3 has 17 amino acids. Between the trimmed V and J ends, which lost 0 bases and 5 bases, there was a span of 19 bases. Germline V gene lookup returns CDR1 MGHRA and CDR2 YSYEKL.

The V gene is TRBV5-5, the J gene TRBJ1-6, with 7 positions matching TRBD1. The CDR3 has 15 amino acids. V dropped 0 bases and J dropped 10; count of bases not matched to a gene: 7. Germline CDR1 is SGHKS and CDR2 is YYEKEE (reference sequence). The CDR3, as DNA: TGTGCCAGCAGCTTGGGAGGGGGCGCGGGGTCACCCCTCCACTTT. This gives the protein CASSLGGGAGSPLHF.

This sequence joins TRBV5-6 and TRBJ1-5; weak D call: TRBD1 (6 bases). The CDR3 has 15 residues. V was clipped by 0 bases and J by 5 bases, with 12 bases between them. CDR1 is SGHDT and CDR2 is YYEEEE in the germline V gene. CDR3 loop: CASSLGDTFDQPQHF. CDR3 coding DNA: TGTGCCAGCAGCTTGGGGGACACCTTCGATCAGCCCCAGCATTTT.

In DNA form, the CDR3 reads TGTGCCAGCAGCGATGGGCAGGTGGGTACTGAAGCTTTCTTT. Protein: CASSDGQVGTEAFF. The chain recombines TRBV9 with TRBJ1-1; D ambiguous. Trimming left V 3 bases short and J 5 bases short, with 14 bases between. The CDR3 consists of 14 residues. Germline lookup yields CDR1 SGDLS and CDR2 YYNGEE. Combining the CDR3 with reference TRBV9 and TRBJ1-1 gives the whole variable domain DSGVTQTPKHLITATGQRVTLRCSPRSGDLSVYWYQQSLDQGLQFLIQYYNGEERAKGNILERFSAQQFPDLHSELNLSSLELGDSALYFCASSDGQVGTEAFFGQGTRLTVV.

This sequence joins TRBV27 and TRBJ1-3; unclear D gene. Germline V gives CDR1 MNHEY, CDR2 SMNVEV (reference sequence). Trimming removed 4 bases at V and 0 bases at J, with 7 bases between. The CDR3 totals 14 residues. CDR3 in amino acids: CASSSQLSGNTIYF. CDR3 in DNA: TGTGCCAGCAGTTCCCAACTCTCTGGAAACACCATATATTTT.

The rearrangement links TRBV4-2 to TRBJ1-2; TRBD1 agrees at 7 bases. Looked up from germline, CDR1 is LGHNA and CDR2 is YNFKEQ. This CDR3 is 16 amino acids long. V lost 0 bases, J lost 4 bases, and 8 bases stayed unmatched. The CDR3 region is CASSQDGGGAGYGYTF. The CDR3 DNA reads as TGTGCCAGCAGCCAAGACGGAGGGGGCGCAGGCTATGGCTACACCTTC.

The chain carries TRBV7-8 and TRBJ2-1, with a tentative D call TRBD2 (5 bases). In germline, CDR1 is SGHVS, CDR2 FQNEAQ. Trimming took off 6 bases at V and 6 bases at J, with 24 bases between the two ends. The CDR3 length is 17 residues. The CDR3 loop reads CASRPGVGILRGNEQFF. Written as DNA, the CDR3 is TGTGCCAGCAGACCCGGCGTCGGGATCCTACGGGGCAATGAGCAGTTCTTC.

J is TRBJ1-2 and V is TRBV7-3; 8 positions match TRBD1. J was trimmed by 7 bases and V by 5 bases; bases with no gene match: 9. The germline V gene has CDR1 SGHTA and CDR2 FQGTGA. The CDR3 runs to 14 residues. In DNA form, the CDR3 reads TGTGCCAGCAGCCGCGCGCCCGGGACAGGTGGCTACACCTTC. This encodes CASSRAPGTGGYTF.

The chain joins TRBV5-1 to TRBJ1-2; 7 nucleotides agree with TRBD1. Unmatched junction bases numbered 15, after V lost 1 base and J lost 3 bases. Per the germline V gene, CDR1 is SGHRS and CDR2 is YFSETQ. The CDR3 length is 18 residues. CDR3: CASSLTPGRGPQDYGYTF. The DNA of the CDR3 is TGCGCCAGCAGCTTGACCCCCGGTAGGGGGCCCCAGGACTATGGCTACACCTTC. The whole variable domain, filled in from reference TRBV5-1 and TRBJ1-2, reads KAGVTQTPRYLIKTRGQQVTLSCSPISGHRSVSWYQQTPGQGLQFLFEYFSETQRNKGNFPGRFSGRQFSNSRSEMNVSTLELGDSALYLCASSLTPGRGPQDYGYTFGSGTRLTVV.

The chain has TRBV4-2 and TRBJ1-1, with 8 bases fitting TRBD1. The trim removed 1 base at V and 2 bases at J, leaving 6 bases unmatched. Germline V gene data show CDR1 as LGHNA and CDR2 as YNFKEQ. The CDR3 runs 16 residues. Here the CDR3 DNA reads TGTGCCAGCAGCCAAGGGGACAGGAGGACTAACACTGAAGCTTTCTTT. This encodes CASSQGDRRTNTEAFF.

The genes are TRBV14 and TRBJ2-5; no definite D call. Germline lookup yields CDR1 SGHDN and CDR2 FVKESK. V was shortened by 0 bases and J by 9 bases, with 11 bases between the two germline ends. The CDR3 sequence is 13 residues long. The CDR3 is CASSQEIASPQYF. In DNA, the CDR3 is TGTGCCAGCAGCCAAGAGATCGCGAGTCCCCAGTACTTC.

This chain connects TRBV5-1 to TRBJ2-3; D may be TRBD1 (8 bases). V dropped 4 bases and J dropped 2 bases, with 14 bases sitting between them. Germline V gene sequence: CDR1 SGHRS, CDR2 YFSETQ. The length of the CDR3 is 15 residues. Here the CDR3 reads CASSPTGDYTDTQYF. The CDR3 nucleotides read TGCGCCAGCAGCCCGACAGGGGACTACACAGATACGCAGTATTTT. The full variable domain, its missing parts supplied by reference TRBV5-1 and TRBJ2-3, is KAGVTQTPRYLIKTRGQQVTLSCSPISGHRSVSWYQQTPGQGLQFLFEYFSETQRNKGNFPGRFSGRQFSNSRSEMNVSTLELGDSALYLCASSPTGDYTDTQYFGPGTRLTVL.

The CDR3 DNA follows: TGTGCCAGTAGTACCGCCAGCGACAGGGAAGCTTTCTTT. As protein: CASSTASDREAFF. This chain connects TRBV19 to TRBJ1-1; D possibly corresponds to TRBD1 (6 bases). CDR3 length: 13 residues. V dropped 4 bases and J dropped 8 bases, with 14 bases sitting between them. Germline lookup yields CDR1 LNHDA and CDR2 SQIVND (reference sequence).

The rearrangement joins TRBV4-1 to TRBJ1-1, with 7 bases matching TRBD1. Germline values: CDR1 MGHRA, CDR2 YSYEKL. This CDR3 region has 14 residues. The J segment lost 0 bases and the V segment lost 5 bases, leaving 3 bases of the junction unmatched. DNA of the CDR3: TGCGCCAGCAGCGTGGGACAGTTGAACACTGAAGCTTTCTTT. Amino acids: CASSVGQLNTEAFF.